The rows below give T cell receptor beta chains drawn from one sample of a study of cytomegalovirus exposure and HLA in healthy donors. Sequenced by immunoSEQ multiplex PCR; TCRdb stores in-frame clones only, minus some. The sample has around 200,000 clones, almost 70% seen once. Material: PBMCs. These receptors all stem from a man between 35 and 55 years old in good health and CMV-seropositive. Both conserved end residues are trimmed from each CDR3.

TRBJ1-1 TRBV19 ASSLQVIGNTEAF
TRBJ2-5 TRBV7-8 ASSLAGIEETQY
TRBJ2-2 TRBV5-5 ASSFRLAGDRTGELF
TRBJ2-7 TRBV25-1 ASSAQGYPYEQY
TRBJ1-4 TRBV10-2 ASSHKVYRDRGQF
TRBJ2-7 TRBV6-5 ASSYRQGIRYEQY
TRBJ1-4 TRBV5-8 ASSLETANNEKLF
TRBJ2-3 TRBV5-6 ASSWTGQGADTQY
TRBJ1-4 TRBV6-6 ASSYSPGRTNEKLF
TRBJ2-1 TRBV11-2 ASSSLTGGYNEQF
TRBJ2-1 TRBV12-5 ASGLVTPRGANAEQF
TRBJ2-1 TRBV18 ASSPNLVASGENEQF
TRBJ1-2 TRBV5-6 ASSSRDRVPYGYT
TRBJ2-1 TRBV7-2 ASSLGVGTGYNEQF
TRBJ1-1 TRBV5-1 ASSVRERGTEAF
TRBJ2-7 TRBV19 ASSIGNSPPYEQY
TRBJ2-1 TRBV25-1 ASRLAGHNEQF
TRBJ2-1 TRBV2 ASTFLAGAYNEQF
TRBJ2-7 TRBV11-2 ASSLGSSVPGEQY
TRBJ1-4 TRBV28 ASSPPTVVSEIATNEKLF
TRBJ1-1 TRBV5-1 ASSSGTGNTEAF
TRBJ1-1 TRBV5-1 ASSGSPGRGNLAF
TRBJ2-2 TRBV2 AITGTENTGELF
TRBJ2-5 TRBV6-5 ASSPFRTAQETQY
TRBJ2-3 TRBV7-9 ASSWASTQY
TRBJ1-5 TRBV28 ASSLRQGVGNQPQH
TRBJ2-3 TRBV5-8 ASSLARDTQY
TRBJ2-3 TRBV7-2 ASSRNPGTGTDTQY
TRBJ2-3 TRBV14 ASSPLTGTSGGRTDTQY
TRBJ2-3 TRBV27 ASSSSAGEHTDTQY
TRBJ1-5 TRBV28 ASSLGTFEYSNQPQH